The present entry profiles one T cell receptor (beta chain) with its context. Its antigen has not been determined. The junction does not match germline at one end; this may be a read error. This record comes from a study of CD8+CD57+ T cells in acquired aplastic anemia (dated by TCRdb to between 2018 and 2020). Study-level background: DNA extracted from sorted CD4+ and CD8+ cells had a mean of around 3 ug, with a range of about 0.19 to 30 ug. An average of roughly 10 million reads for CD4+ cells and roughly 11 million reads for CD8+ cells was obtained from healthy donor samples. What the research found in general, with its limitations: Although around 30 CD8+ CDR3 sequences were shared by patients and controls, these sequences appeared highly expressed in patients and within the immunodominant clones of patients. CD8+ Simpson's diversity did not differ significantly between patients and healthy controls (P=0.060).

In this study, sorted CD4+ and CD8+ T cells from the blood of healthy subjects and of severe aplastic anemia patients had their TCR repertoires deep-sequenced. Ficoll-Paque density gradient centrifugation was used to isolate peripheral blood mononuclear cells. Before DNA was extracted, CD4+ and CD8+ T cells were sorted using either FACS or magnetic beads. Genomic DNA was used as template for profiling of TCR beta VDJ combinations and CDR3 sequences. TCR repertoire sequencing was run on an Illumina HiSeq 2000. The published analysis was carried out like this. TRBV/TRBJ rearrangement plots, CDR3 size and DJ length profiles, and Simpson's diversity index were used to assess repertoires. The most abundant DNA sequence in the deep sequencing data was taken as the immunodominant clone. CDR3 amino acid sequences were checked for sharing across subjects and were also compared against the VDJdb database and published repertoires. Using fastp at Q25 and MiXCR, TCRdb reprocessed the public reads and kept productive beta chains. Duplicate CDR3 protein sequences are folded into a single record with the most common DNA and genes. TCRdb, not the authors, supplied the V and J calls. For this sample there are fewer than 200,000 distinct CDR3 sequences; roughly 47% appear just once. The top ten constitute about 1.1% of the sample.

Counted from cysteine to phenylalanine, this CDR3 has 14 amino acids. Of all the DNA, just the CDR3 is kept, 42 bases in frame from base 1. Based on the germline V gene, the CDR1 and CDR2 sequences are SQVTM and ANQGSEA. This sequence uses TRBV29-1 and TRBJ2-1, with 8 bases aligning to TRBD2. The receptor was isolated from a human donor in good health. The sequencing input was sorted CD4+, CD8+, or CD8+CD57+ T cells (not recorded which) from PBMCs. The nucleotides read TGCGGCGTTGAAGGTGAGACTAGCGTCGATGAGCAGTTCTTC. This is translated as CGVEGETSVDEQFF.